Listed below are T cell receptor beta chains from one sample, sequenced in a study of neurological immune-mediated disorders. From the 5' RACE reads, TCRdb called clonotypes with MiXCR, one entry per CDR3 protein. The profile shows tens of thousands of distinct CDR3 sequences, 13% to 15% of them singletons. Material: PBMCs. All receptors derive from a woman in her forties or fifties in good health. Each CDR3 is given with its conserved first and last residue. A D gene is named only where the DNA matches it firmly. Clone size appears in some rows only: once, few, many, or a class for an expanded clone.

d_gene: TRBD2; abundance: many; v_gene: TRBV5-1; j_gene: TRBJ2-3; CDR3nt: TGCGCCAGCAGCATAGCGGGTTCAGATACGCAGTATTTT; CDR3aa: CASSIAGSDTQYF
d_gene: NA; abundance: many; v_gene: TRBV10-3; j_gene: TRBJ2-2; CDR3nt: TGTGCCATCAGTGAAGGTACACCCGGGGAGCTGTTTTTT; CDR3aa: CAISEGTPGELFF
d_gene: TRBD1; abundance: many; v_gene: TRBV5-1; j_gene: TRBJ2-2; CDR3nt: TGCGCCAGCAGCTTGGTGAGGACAGGGGAGACCGGGGAGCTGTTTTTT; CDR3aa: CASSLVRTGETGELFF
d_gene: TRBD2; abundance: NA; v_gene: TRBV11-1; j_gene: TRBJ2-1; CDR3nt: TGTGCCAGCAGCTTAGGTAGCGGGGGGGCCTGGGAGCAGTTCTTC; CDR3aa: CASSLGSGGAWEQFF
d_gene: NA; abundance: many; v_gene: TRBV5-1; j_gene: TRBJ1-1; CDR3nt: TGCGCCAGCAGCAAAACAGGTAATCAGAACACTGAAGCTTTCTTT; CDR3aa: CASSKTGNQNTEAFF
d_gene: NA; abundance: many; v_gene: TRBV20-1; j_gene: TRBJ2-3; CDR3nt: TGCAGTGCCCTGGACGGAAGCACAGATACGCAGTATTTT; CDR3aa: CSALDGSTDTQYF
d_gene: TRBD2; abundance: many; v_gene: TRBV5-1; j_gene: TRBJ2-2; CDR3nt: TGCGCCAGCAGCGGTAGCGGGGGACAAACCGGGGAGCTGTTTTTT; CDR3aa: CASSGSGGQTGELFF
d_gene: TRBD1; abundance: many; v_gene: TRBV2; j_gene: TRBJ2-7; CDR3nt: TGTGCCAGCACTCCGGGGGGGACAGGGGTCTACGAGCAGTACTTC; CDR3aa: CASTPGGTGVYEQYF
d_gene: NA; abundance: NA; v_gene: TRBV18; j_gene: TRBJ2-1; CDR3nt: TGTGCCAGCTCACTAAACAGGGTCAATGAGCAGTTCTTC; CDR3aa: CASSLNRVNEQFF
d_gene: NA; abundance: NA; v_gene: TRBV5-1; j_gene: TRBJ2-3; CDR3nt: TGCGCCAGCAGCTTAAATCCCGCGAGACCCAGCACAGATACGCAGTATTTT; CDR3aa: CASSLNPARPSTDTQYF
d_gene: NA; abundance: many; v_gene: TRBV28; j_gene: TRBJ2-7; CDR3nt: TGTGCCAGCAGTTTAGACGGAGGCTACGAGCAGTACTTC; CDR3aa: CASSLDGGYEQYF
d_gene: TRBD1; abundance: many; v_gene: TRBV5-1; j_gene: TRBJ2-7; CDR3nt: TGCGCCAGCAGCTTGGCTGGGACAGGGGGAGACGAGCAGTACTTC; CDR3aa: CASSLAGTGGDEQYF
d_gene: TRBD1; abundance: many; v_gene: TRBV7-2; j_gene: TRBJ2-1; CDR3nt: TGTGCCAGCAGCTTAGTAGGGACAGGGAGCTCCTACAATGAGCAGTTCTTC; CDR3aa: CASSLVGTGSSYNEQFF
d_gene: NA; abundance: many; v_gene: TRBV20-1; j_gene: TRBJ2-3; CDR3nt: TGCAGTGCCCAGCGAGGGCCCAGCACAGATACGCAGTATTTT; CDR3aa: CSAQRGPSTDTQYF
d_gene: NA; abundance: NA; v_gene: TRBV20-1; j_gene: TRBJ1-4; CDR3nt: TGCAGTGCTAGAGGGATGGGGGAGCCCGGGGAAAAACTGTTTTTT; CDR3aa: CSARGMGEPGEKLFF
d_gene: NA; abundance: medium-sized; v_gene: TRBV20-1; j_gene: TRBJ1-1; CDR3nt: TGCAGTGTTTCGCCAAGAGGAGCGACTGAAGCTTTCTTT; CDR3aa: CSVSPRGATEAFF
d_gene: NA; abundance: many; v_gene: TRBV5-1; j_gene: TRBJ1-4; CDR3nt: TGCGCCAGCAGACGGGGTACTAATGAAAAACTGTTTTTT; CDR3aa: CASRRGTNEKLFF
d_gene: TRBD2; abundance: many; v_gene: TRBV12-3/TRBV12-4; j_gene: TRBJ2-5; CDR3nt: TGTGCCAGCAGAGTGGGAGGGGTACAAGAGACCCAGTACTTC; CDR3aa: CASRVGGVQETQYF
d_gene: NA; abundance: many; v_gene: TRBV28; j_gene: TRBJ2-5; CDR3nt: TGTGCCAGCAGTCCTACAGGTCAAGAGACCCAGTACTTC; CDR3aa: CASSPTGQETQYF
d_gene: NA; abundance: many; v_gene: TRBV13; j_gene: TRBJ2-1; CDR3nt: TGTGCCAGCACCAACATGGAGGATGAGCAGTTCTTC; CDR3aa: CASTNMEDEQFF
d_gene: NA; abundance: many; v_gene: TRBV18; j_gene: TRBJ2-7; CDR3nt: TGTGCCAGCTCACCGAGTAGGAATTCCTACGAGCAGTACTTC; CDR3aa: CASSPSRNSYEQYF
d_gene: NA; abundance: many; v_gene: TRBV20-1; j_gene: TRBJ2-3; CDR3nt: TGCAGTGCTAGAGTCAACGGATACACAGATACGCAGTATTTT; CDR3aa: CSARVNGYTDTQYF
d_gene: NA; abundance: many; v_gene: TRBV7-3; j_gene: TRBJ2-1; CDR3nt: TGTGCCAGCAGCCCGGGTCAGGGCCACAATGAGCAGTTCTTC; CDR3aa: CASSPGQGHNEQFF
d_gene: NA; abundance: NA; v_gene: TRBV5-6; j_gene: TRBJ1-1; CDR3nt: TGTGCCAGCAGCTTTAGGGACATGGGCCCTGCAGCTTTCTTT; CDR3aa: CASSFRDMGPAAFF
d_gene: NA; abundance: many; v_gene: TRBV3-1; j_gene: TRBJ2-3; CDR3nt: TGTGCCAGCAGCCAAGATTCCACAGGGAGGACAGATACGCAGTATTTT; CDR3aa: CASSQDSTGRTDTQYF
d_gene: NA; abundance: many; v_gene: TRBV7-9; j_gene: TRBJ2-3; CDR3nt: TGTGCCAGCAGCCCCGCCCGGAGCGGCCTAAGCACAGATACGCAGTATTTT; CDR3aa: CASSPARSGLSTDTQYF
d_gene: TRBD1; abundance: NA; v_gene: TRBV5-1; j_gene: TRBJ2-7; CDR3nt: TGCGCCAGCAGCTCACCGGGACAGGGCCCCTACGAGCAGTACTTC; CDR3aa: CASSSPGQGPYEQYF
d_gene: TRBD2; abundance: many; v_gene: TRBV2; j_gene: TRBJ2-5; CDR3nt: TGTGCCAGCAGTGACACTAGCGGGAGTGGAGAGACCCAGTACTTC; CDR3aa: CASSDTSGSGETQYF
d_gene: NA; abundance: NA; v_gene: TRBV5-1; j_gene: TRBJ2-7; CDR3nt: TGCGCCAGCAGCGCGACATGGGCAAAATACGAGCAGTACTTC; CDR3aa: CASSATWAKYEQYF
d_gene: NA; abundance: many; v_gene: TRBV6-5; j_gene: TRBJ2-1; CDR3nt: TGTGCCAGCGGGTCTGGGGGGCTCTACAATGAGCAGTTCTTC; CDR3aa: CASGSGGLYNEQFF
d_gene: NA; abundance: many; v_gene: TRBV2; j_gene: TRBJ1-5; CDR3nt: TGTGCCAGCAGAGTAGAAACGAGCAATCAGCCCCAGCATTTT; CDR3aa: CASRVETSNQPQHF